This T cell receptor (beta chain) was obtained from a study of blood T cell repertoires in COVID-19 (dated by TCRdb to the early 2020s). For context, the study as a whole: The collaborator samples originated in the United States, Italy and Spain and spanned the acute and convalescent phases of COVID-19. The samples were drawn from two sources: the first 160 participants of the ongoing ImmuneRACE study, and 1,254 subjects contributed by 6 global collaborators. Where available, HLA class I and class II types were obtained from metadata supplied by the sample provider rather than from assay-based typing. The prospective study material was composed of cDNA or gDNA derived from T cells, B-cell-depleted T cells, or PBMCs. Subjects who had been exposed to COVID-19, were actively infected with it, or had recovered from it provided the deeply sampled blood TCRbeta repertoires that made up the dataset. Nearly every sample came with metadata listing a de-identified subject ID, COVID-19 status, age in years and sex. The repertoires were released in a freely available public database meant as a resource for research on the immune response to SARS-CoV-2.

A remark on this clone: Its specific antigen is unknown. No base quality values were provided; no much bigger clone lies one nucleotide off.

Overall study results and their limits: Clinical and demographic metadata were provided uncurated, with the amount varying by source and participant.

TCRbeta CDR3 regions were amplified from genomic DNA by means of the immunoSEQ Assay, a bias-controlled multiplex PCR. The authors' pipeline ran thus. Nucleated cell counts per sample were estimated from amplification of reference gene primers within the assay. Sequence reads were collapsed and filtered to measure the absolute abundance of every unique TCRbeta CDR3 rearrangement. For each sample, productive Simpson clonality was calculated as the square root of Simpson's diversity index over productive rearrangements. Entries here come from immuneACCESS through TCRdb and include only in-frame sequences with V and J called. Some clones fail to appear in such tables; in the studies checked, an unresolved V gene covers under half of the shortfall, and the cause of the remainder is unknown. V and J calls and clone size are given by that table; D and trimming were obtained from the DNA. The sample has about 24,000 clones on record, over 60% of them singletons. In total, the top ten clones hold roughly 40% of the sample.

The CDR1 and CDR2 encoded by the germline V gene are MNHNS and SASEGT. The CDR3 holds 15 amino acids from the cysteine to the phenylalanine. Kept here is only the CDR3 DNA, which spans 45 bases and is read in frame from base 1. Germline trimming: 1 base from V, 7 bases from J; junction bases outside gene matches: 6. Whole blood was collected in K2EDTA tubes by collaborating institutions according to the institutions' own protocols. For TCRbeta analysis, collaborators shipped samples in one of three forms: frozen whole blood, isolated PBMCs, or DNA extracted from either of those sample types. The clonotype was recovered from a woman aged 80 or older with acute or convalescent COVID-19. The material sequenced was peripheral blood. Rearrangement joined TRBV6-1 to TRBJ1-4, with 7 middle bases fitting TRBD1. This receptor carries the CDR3 CASSEVEGAGEKLFF. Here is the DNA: TGTGCCAGCAGTGAAGTGGAGGGGGCAGGTGAAAAACTGTTTTTT.